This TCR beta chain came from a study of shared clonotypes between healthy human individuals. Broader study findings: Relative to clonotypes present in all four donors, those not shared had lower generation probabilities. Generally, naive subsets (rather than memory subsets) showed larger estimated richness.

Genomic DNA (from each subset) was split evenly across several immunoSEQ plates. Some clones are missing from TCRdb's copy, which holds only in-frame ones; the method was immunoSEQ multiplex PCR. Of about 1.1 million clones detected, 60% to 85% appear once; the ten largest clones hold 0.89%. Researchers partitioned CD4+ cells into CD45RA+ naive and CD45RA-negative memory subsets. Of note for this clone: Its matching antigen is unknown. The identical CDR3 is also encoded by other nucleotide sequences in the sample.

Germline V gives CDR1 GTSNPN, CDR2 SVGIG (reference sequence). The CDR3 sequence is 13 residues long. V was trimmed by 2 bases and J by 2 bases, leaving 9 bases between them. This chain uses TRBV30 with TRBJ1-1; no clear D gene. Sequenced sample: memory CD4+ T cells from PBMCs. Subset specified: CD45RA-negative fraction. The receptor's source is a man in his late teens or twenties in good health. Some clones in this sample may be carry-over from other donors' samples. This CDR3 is CAWSRSANTEAFF. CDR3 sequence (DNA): TGTGCCTGGAGTAGGTCCGCCAACACTGAAGCTTTCTTT.